Sequencing of this T cell receptor (beta chain) was carried out in a study of blood T cell repertoires in COVID-19. The CDR3 length is 16 residues. Some clones are missing from TCRdb's copy, which holds only in-frame ones; the method was immunoSEQ multiplex PCR. The sample has around 250,000 clones, around nine tenths seen once; the top ten hold 1.5% to 2%. The sequence derives from an older woman who had recovered from COVID-19. The chain recombines TRBV1 with TRBJ2-3; TRBD2, the table's D call, lacks a check against the DNA. TRBV1 is noted as a pseudogene. Sample: peripheral blood. CDR3 protein: CTSSQDSRGATDTQYF. CDR3 DNA sequence: TGCACCAGCAGCCAAGATTCCCGGGGGGCCACAGATACGCAGTATTTT.